This passage covers 10 T cell receptor beta chains from one sample sequenced in a study of control samples from healthy donors and cancer patients. Profiling relied on immunoSEQ multiplex PCR, and the TCRdb table lists in-frame clones only, not all of them. The sample consists of 120,000 or so clones, about 87% of them appearing once. Sequenced: blood. All receptors come from a man between 60 and 70 years old in good health.

This rearrangement joins TRBV25-1 to TRBJ1-6; no reliable D call. This CDR3 region has 15 residues. CDR1 MGHDK and CDR2 SYGVNS come from the germline V gene. Trimming removed 1 base from V and 9 bases from J, with 13 bases in between. The CDR3 sequence: CASSESLLSRSPLHF. The CDR3, as DNA: TGTGCCAGCAGTGAATCCCTGCTCAGCCGTTCACCCCTCCACTTT.

The sample holds a few counts of this clone. CDR3 residues: CASSPNRGETQYF. CDR3 DNA sequence: TGTGCCAGCAGCCCCAACAGGGGAGAGACCCAGTACTTC. The chain carries TRBV7-2 and TRBJ2-5; TRBD1 aligns across 7 bases. V gave up 5 bases and J gave up 4 bases; unmatched junction bases: 4. Per germline, CDR1 SGHTA and CDR2 FQGNSA. The CDR3 consists of 13 residues. Filled out from reference TRBV7-2 and TRBJ2-5, the complete variable domain reads GAGVSQSPSNKVTEKGKDVELRCDPISGHTALYWYRQSLGQGLEFLIYFQGNSAPDKSGLPSDRFSAERTGGSVSTLTIQRTQQEDSAVYLCASSPNRGETQYFGPGTRLLVL.

This clone was observed a single time. The chain recombines TRBV28 with TRBJ2-5, with 9 nucleotides matching TRBD1. Trimming at V came to 5 bases and at J to 5 bases, leaving 6 bases not matched to a gene. Germline assignment: CDR1 MDHEN and CDR2 SYDVKM. The CDR3 is 14 residues long. CDR3 sequence reads: CASSAGQGHETQYF. CDR3 coding DNA: TGTGCCAGCAGTGCGGGACAGGGCCACGAGACCCAGTACTTC. The whole variable domain, filled in from reference TRBV28 and TRBJ2-5, reads DVKVTQSSRYLVKRTGEKVFLECVQDMDHENMFWYRQDPGLGLRLIYFSYDVKMKEKGDIPEGYSVSREKKERFSLILESASTNQTSMYLCASSAGQGHETQYFGPGTRLLVL.

The chain employs TRBV19 and TRBJ2-7, with D perhaps being TRBD1 or TRBD2 (6 bases each). V dropped 6 bases and J dropped 4 bases, with 13 bases sitting between them. Germline V gene data show CDR1 as LNHDA and CDR2 as SQIVND (reference sequence). The CDR3 totals 13 residues. CDR3 residues: CASSSGGRYEQYF. CDR3 nucleotides: TGTGCCAGTAGCTCCGGGGGCCGGTACGAGCAGTACTTC.

This chain connects TRBV6-5 to TRBJ1-2; TRBD1 matches at 8 bases. The CDR3 runs 13 residues. Germline CDR1 MNHEY, CDR2 SVGAGI. V was clipped by 2 bases and J by 6 bases; unmatched bases: 2. CDR3 in DNA: TGTGCCAGCAGTTACACAGGGGGAAATGGCTACACCTTC. It translates to CASSYTGGNGYTF.

The CDR3 is CASSFTFADNQPQHF. The CDR3 DNA follows: TGTGCCAGCAGCTTTACGTTTGCAGACAATCAGCCCCAGCATTTT. V usage is TRBV7-2 and J usage is TRBJ1-5; no reliable D call. This CDR3 contains 15 residues. Germline V gives CDR1 SGHTA, CDR2 FQGNSA. V was clipped by 3 bases and J by 3 bases, with 12 bases between them.

This chain joins TRBV19 and TRBJ1-5, with 11 bases lining up with TRBD1. V was clipped by 9 bases and J by 4 bases; unmatched bases: 2. CDR3 size: 13 residues. CDR1 and CDR2 from the germline V gene are LNHDA and SQIVND (reference sequence). CDR3 loop: CASGTGGNQPQHF. CDR3 coding DNA: TGTGCCAGCGGGACAGGGGGAAATCAGCCCCAGCATTTT.

The chain combines TRBV19 with TRBJ1-1; the D gene is possibly TRBD1 (6 bases). The germline V and J ends were trimmed by 3 bases and 6 bases, with 17 bases remaining between them. Germline V lookup: CDR1 LNHDA, CDR2 SQIVND (reference sequence). The CDR3 extends over 15 amino acids. The CDR3 region is CASSISGGSRAEAFF. The DNA for the CDR3 is TGTGCCAGTAGTATTTCGGGGGGCTCGCGGGCTGAAGCTTTCTTT.

The chain links TRBV19 to TRBJ1-1; 9 bases line up with TRBD1. V gave up 5 bases and J gave up 11 bases; unmatched junction bases: 9. This CDR3 has 13 residues. Looked up from germline, CDR1 is LNHDA and CDR2 is SQIVND (reference sequence). The CDR3, as DNA: TGTGCCAGTAGTCGGGACAGGGCCTTCGGGGCTTTCTTT. Residues: CASSRDRAFGAFF.

The rearrangement joins TRBV6-6 to TRBJ1-1; D is undetermined. CDR3 length: 14 amino acids. Germline CDR1 MNHNY, CDR2 SVGAGI (reference sequence). Trimming took off 2 bases at V and 7 bases at J, with 14 bases between the two ends. The DNA for the CDR3 is TGTGCCAGCAGTTACGGGCAGGTGGAGGGTGAAGCTTTCTTT. Amino acids: CASSYGQVEGEAFF.